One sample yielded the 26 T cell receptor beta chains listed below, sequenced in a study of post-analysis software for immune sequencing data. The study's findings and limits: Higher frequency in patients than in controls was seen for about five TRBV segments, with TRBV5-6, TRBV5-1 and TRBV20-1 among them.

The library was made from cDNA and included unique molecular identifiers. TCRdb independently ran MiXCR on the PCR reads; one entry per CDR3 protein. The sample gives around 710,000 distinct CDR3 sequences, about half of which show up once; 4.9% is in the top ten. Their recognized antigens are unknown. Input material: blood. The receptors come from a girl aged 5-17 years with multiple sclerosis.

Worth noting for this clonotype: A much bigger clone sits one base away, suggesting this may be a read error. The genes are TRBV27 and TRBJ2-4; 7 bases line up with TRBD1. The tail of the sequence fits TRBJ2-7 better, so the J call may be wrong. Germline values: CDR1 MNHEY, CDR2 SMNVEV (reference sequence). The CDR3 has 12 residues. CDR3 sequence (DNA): TGTGCCAGCAGCACGACAGGGAACGAGCAGTACTTC. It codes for CASSTTGNEQYF.

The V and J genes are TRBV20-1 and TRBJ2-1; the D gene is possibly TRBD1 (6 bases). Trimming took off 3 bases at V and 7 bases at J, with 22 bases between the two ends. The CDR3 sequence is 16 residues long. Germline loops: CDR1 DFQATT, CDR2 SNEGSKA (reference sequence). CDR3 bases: TGCAGTGCTAGGGATTTGGTGACAGGAGGAAAAAATGAGCAGTTCTTC. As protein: CSARDLVTGGKNEQFF.

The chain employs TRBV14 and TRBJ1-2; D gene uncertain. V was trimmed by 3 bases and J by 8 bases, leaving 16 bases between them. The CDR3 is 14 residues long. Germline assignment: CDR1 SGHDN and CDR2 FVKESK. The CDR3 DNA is TGTGCCAGCAGCCACTTATTCGAAGGATCAGGCTACACCTTC. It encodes CASSHLFEGSGYTF.

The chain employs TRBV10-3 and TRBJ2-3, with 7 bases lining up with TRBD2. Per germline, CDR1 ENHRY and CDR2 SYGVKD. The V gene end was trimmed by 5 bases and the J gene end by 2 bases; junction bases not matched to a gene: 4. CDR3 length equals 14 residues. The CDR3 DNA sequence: TGTGCCATCAGTCGTCGGGGGGTCACAGATACGCAGTATTTT. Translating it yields CAISRRGVTDTQYF.

The CDR3 spells CASSYPGQGGYEQYF. The CDR3 nucleotides read TGTGCCAGCAGTTACCCCGGACAGGGTGGCTACGAGCAGTACTTC. This chain uses TRBV6-2 or TRBV6-3 with TRBJ2-7; 8 nucleotides line up with TRBD1. Trimming cost V 2 bases and J 3 bases; bases outside gene matches: 6. Germline V CDR1 and CDR2: MNHEY, SVGEGT. This CDR3 is built from 15 residues.

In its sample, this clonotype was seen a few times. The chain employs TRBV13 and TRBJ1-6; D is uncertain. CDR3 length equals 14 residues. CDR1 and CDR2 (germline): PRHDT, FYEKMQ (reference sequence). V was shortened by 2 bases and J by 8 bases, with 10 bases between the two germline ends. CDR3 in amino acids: CASSLSVRHSPLHF. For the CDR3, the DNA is TGTGCCAGCAGCTTAAGCGTGAGGCATTCACCCCTCCACTTT.

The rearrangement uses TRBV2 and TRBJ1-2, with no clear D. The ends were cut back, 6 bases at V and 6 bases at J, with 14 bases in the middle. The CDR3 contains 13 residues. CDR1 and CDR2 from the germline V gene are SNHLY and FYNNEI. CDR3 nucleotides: TGTGCCAGCAGCCGGGCAGGTTATGATGGCTACACCTTC. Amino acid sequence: CASSRAGYDGYTF.

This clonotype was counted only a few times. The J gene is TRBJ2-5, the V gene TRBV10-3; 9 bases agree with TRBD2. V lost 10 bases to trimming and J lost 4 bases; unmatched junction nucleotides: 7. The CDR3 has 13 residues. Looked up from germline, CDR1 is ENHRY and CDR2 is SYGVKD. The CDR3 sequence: CATTGGRGETQYF. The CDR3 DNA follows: TGTGCCACTACCGGCGGGAGGGGAGAGACCCAGTACTTC.

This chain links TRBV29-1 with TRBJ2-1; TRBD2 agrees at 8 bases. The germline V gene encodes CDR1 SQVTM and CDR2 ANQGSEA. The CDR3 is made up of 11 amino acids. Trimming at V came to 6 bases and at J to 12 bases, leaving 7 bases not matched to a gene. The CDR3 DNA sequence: TGCAGCGTAGAGATAGCGGGATGGCAGTTCTTC. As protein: CSVEIAGWQFF.

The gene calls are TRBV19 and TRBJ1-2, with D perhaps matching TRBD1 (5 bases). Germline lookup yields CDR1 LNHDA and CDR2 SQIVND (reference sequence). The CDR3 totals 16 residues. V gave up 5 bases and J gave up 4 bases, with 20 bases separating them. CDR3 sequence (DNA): TGTGCCAGTAGTTCTCAAGGGGTGGGCCGAGGCTATGGCTACACCTTC. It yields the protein CASSSQGVGRGYGYTF.

CDR3 bases: TGTGCCAGCAGCCCCCCAGGTAGGACAGGAGCGTTCCACTATGGCTACACCTTC. This sequence encodes CASSPPGRTGAFHYGYTF. The chain uses TRBV3-1 and TRBJ1-2; 7 bases line up with TRBD1. The germline CDR1 and CDR2 sequences are LGHDT and YNNKEL (reference sequence). The CDR3 runs 18 residues. V lost 4 bases, J lost 3 bases, and 17 bases stayed unmatched. The complete variable domain, with remaining parts taken from reference TRBV3-1 and TRBJ1-2, reads DTAVSQTPKYLVTQMGNDKSIKCEQNLGHDTMYWYKQDSKKFLKIMFSYNNKELIINETVPNRFSPKSPDKAHLNLHINSLELGDSAVYFCASSPPGRTGAFHYGYTFGSGTRLTVV.

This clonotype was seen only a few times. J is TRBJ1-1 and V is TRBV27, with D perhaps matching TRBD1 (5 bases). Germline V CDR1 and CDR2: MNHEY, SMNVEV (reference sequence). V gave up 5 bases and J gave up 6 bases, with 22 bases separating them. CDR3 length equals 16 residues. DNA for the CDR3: TGTGCCAGCAGTCCTGGCCCCGACAGCCCAACAGCTGAAGCTTTCTTT. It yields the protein CASSPGPDSPTAEAFF.

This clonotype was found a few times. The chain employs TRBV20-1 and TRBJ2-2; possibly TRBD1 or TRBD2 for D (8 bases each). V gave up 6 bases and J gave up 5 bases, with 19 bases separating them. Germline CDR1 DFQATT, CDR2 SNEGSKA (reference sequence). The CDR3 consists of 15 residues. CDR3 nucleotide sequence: TGCAGTGCCAAGCGGGGGACAGGCATAACCGGGGAGCTGTTTTTT. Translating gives CSAKRGTGITGELFF.

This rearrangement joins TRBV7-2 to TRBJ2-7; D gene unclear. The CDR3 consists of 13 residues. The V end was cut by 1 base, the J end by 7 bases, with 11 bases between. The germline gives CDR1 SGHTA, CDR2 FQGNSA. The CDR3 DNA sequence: TGTGCCAGCAGCTTAGTTTCGGCTTGGGAGCAGTACTTC. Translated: CASSLVSAWEQYF.

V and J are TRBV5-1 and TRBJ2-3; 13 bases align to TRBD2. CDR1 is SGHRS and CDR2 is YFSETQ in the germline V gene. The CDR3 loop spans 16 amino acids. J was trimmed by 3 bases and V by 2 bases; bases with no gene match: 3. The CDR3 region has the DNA TGCGCCAGCAGCTTACGGGGACTAGCGGGGACAGATACGCAGTATTTT. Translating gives CASSLRGLAGTDTQYF.

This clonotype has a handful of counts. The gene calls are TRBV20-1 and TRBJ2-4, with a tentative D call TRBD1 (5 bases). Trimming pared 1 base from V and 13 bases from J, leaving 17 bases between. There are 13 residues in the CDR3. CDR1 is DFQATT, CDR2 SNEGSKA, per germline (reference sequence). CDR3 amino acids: CSARAPGPQGQYF. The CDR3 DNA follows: TGCAGTGCTAGAGCCCCAGGACCCCAGGGACAGTACTTC.

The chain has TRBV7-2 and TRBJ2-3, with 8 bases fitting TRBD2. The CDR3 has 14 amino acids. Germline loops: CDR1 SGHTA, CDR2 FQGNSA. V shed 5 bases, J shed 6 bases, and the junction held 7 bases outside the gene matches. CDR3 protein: CASSPIRGGDTQYF. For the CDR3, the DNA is TGTGCCAGCAGCCCCATTCGGGGGGGGGATACGCAGTATTTT.

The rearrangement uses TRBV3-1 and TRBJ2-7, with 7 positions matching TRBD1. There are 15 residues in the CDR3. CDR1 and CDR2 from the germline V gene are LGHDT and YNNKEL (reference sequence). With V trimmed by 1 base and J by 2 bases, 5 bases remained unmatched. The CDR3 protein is CASSQGTGKAYEQYF. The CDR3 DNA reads TGTGCCAGCAGCCAAGGGACAGGAAAAGCCTACGAGCAGTACTTC.

The CDR3 coding sequence is TGTGCCAGCAGTGGGACCACAAACTATGGCTACACCTTC. Amino acid sequence: CASSGTTNYGYTF. The V gene is TRBV6-6, the J gene TRBJ1-2; tentatively, D is TRBD1 (5 bases). V shed 5 bases and J shed 2 bases, with 9 bases lying between them. The CDR3 has 13 residues. Per germline, CDR1 MNHNY and CDR2 SVGAGI (reference sequence).

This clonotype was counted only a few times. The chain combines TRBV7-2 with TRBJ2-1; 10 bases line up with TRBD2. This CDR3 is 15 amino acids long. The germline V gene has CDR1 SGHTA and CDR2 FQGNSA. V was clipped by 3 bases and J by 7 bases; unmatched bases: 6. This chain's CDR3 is CASSFSSGSRNEQFF. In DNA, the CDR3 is TGTGCCAGCAGCTTTTCTAGCGGGAGTAGGAATGAGCAGTTCTTC.

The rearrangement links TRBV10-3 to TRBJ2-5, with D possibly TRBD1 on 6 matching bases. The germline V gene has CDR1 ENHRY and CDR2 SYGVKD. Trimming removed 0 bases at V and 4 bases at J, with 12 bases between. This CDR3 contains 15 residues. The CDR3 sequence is CAISESTGSGETQYF. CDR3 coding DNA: TGTGCCATCAGTGAGTCAACAGGGTCGGGAGAGACCCAGTACTTC.

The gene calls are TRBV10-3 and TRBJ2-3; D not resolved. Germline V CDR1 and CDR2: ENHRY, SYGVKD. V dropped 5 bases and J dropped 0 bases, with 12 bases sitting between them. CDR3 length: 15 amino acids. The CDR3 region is CAISQQIYSTDTQYF. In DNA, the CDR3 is TGTGCCATCAGTCAGCAGATCTATAGCACAGATACGCAGTATTTT.

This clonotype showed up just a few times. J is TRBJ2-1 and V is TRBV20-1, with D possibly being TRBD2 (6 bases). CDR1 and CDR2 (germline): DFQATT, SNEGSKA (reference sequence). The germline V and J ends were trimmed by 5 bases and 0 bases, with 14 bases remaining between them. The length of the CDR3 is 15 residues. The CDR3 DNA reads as TGCAGTGCTCTAGGTTTCGGGAGCTCCTACAATGAGCAGTTCTTC. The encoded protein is CSALGFGSSYNEQFF.

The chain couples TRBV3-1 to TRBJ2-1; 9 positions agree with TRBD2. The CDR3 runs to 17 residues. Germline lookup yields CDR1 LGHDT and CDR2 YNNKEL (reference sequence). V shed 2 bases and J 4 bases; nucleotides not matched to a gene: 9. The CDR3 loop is CASSQISVLAGYNEQFF. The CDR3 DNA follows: TGTGCCAGCAGCCAAATATCGGTTCTAGCGGGATACAATGAGCAGTTCTTC.

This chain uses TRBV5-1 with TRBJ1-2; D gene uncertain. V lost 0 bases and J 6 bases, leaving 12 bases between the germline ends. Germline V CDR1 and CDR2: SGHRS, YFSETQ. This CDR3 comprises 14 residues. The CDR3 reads CASSLAQQRDGYTF. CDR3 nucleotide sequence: TGCGCCAGCAGCTTGGCACAACAGAGGGATGGCTACACCTTC. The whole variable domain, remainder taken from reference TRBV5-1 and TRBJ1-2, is KAGVTQTPRYLIKTRGQQVTLSCSPISGHRSVSWYQQTPGQGLQFLFEYFSETQRNKGNFPGRFSGRQFSNSRSEMNVSTLELGDSALYLCASSLAQQRDGYTFGSGTRLTVV.

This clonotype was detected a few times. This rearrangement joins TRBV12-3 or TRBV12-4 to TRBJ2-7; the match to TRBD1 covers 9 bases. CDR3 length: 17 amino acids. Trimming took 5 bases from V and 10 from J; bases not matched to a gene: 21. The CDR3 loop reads CASSPQGARISEVVQYF. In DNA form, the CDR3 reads TGTGCCAGCAGTCCACAGGGGGCCCGAATCTCAGAGGTTGTCCAGTACTTC.